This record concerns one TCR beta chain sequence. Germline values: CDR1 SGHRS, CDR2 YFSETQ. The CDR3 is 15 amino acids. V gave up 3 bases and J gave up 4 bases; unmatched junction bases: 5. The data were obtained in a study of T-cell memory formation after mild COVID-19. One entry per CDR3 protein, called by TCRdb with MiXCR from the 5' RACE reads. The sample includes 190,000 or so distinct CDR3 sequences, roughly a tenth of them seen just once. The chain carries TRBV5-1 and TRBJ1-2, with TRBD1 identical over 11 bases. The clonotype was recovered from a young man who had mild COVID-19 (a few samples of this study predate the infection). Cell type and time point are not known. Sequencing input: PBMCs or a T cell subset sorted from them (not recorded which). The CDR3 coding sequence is TGCGCCAGCAGCTACCCAGGGACAGGGGGCTATGGCTACACCTTC. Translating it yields CASSYPGTGGYGYTF.